These 8 T cell receptor beta chains were sequenced from one sample in a study of T cell changes during pregnancy in multiple sclerosis. The assay was immunoSEQ multiplex PCR, and TCRdb's table has in-frame clones only and misses some. Of roughly 47,000 clones in the sample, 75% to 90% were seen once. The starting material was CD8+ T cells from peripheral blood mononuclear cells, obtained in the second trimester of pregnancy. Every receptor here comes from a female donor with multiple sclerosis, enrolled in a pregnancy study.

The V and J genes are TRBV30 and TRBJ1-2; perhaps TRBD1 as D (5 bases). Trimming pared 8 bases from V and 2 bases from J, leaving 12 bases between. Germline V gene data show CDR1 as GTSNPN and CDR2 as SVGIG (reference sequence). The CDR3 loop spans 12 amino acids. The CDR3 nucleotides read TGTGCCGGGGGGACGGGGAACTATGGCTACACCTTC. It codes for CAGGTGNYGYTF.

This chain uses TRBV4-2 with TRBJ2-7, with 9 bases fitting TRBD1. V dropped 6 bases and J dropped 5; count of bases not matched to a gene: 11. Germline assignment: CDR1 LGHNA and CDR2 YNFKEQ. CDR3 length equals 15 residues. The CDR3 region is CASRPIGTGFHEQYF. The CDR3 DNA follows: TGTGCCAGCAGGCCGATAGGGACAGGGTTCCACGAGCAGTACTTC.

V is TRBV5-4 and J is TRBJ1-4, with D possibly being TRBD1 (5 bases). The CDR3 is 14 residues long. Trimming removed 6 bases from V and 8 bases from J, with 17 bases in between. Germline V gene sequence: CDR1 SGHNT, CDR2 YYREEE (reference sequence). The DNA for the CDR3 is TGTGCCAGCACACCCAGGGAACTGCTGGAAAAACTGTTTTTT. Protein product: CASTPRELLEKLFF.

This clone was detected a few times. The chain combines TRBV11-2 with TRBJ1-1; unclear D gene. The germline CDR1 and CDR2 sequences are SGHAT and FQNNGV. Trimming left V 0 bases short and J 3 bases short, with 5 bases between. The CDR3 loop spans 13 amino acids. CDR3 nucleotides: TGTGCCAGCAGCTTAGAAGCGGACACTGAAGCTTTCTTT. Residues: CASSLEADTEAFF.

The table lists this clone with a count of one. The rearrangement links TRBV11-3 to TRBJ2-1; 13 nucleotides match TRBD2. CDR1 is SGHNT and CDR2 is YENEEA in the germline V gene. Trimming cost V 5 bases and J 6 bases; bases outside gene matches: 13. The CDR3 has 18 residues. The CDR3 loop is CASSGAGLAGARRNEQFF. CDR3 sequence (DNA): TGTGCCAGCAGCGGTGCAGGACTAGCGGGGGCCCGGCGCAATGAGCAGTTCTTC.

V gene TRBV2 combines with J gene TRBJ2-3, with D maybe TRBD2 (6 bases). Per germline, CDR1 SNHLY and CDR2 FYNNEI. This CDR3 contains 14 residues. Deletions cut 11 bases from V and 2 bases from J, with 17 bases between. CDR3 bases: TGTGCCGGGGGAGGTCAAGGACTCACAGATACGCAGTATTTT. This translates into CAGGGQGLTDTQYF.

Worth noting for this clone: This same CDR3 is encoded by further DNA sequences in the sample. The chain is built from TRBV27 and TRBJ2-7, with TRBD2 as a possible D gene (6 bases). This CDR3 comprises 13 residues. V was clipped by 2 bases and J by 1 base, with 6 bases between them. CDR1 is MNHEY, CDR2 SMNVEV, per germline (reference sequence). The CDR3 protein is CASSLGGSYEQYF. The DNA of the CDR3 is TGTGCCAGCAGTTTAGGGGGGTCCTACGAGCAGTACTTC.

The V call is TRBV7-8, the J call TRBJ2-7; 7 bases align to TRBD2. The trim removed 5 bases at V and 4 bases at J, leaving 5 bases unmatched. The CDR3 is made up of 13 amino acids. Germline-derived CDR1 and CDR2 are SGHVS and FQNEAQ. This CDR3 is CASSTREEYEQYF. CDR3 in DNA: TGTGCCAGCAGCACTCGGGAGGAGTACGAGCAGTACTTC.